This TCR beta chain was recorded in a study of blood T cells in healthy people across ages. As regards this clonotype: Antigen unknown. At one of its ends the junction is not consistent with the germline gene, which may arise from a read error.

Study-wide findings and caveats: Not knowing donor CMV status may have confounded expanded clonotype changes.

Through a sample-barcoded 5' primer and a J-beta primer mix, a second PCR was run for roughly 6 to 12 cycles. Each CDR3 protein gets one entry after TCRdb re-called the 5' RACE reads with MiXCR. The sample includes 750,000 to 850,000 distinct CDR3 sequences, more than 20% of them seen just once. Germline V gene data show CDR1 as SGHDT and CDR2 as YYEEEE. CDR3 size: 14 residues. These data are also associated with another study on T cells of mothers and their children. From that study: The M1S primer of the second PCR added sample barcodes and 2-4 random nucleotides. Regardless of relatedness, pairs show thymic selection shaping TCR recombination output in a similar manner. Researchers report slightly higher, though non-significant, overlap in related mother-child pairs than in unrelated pairs.

This receptor was identified in a boy under 18 in good health. Specimen: blood. V and J are TRBV5-6 and TRBJ1-1, with unresolved D. The CDR3 region has the DNA TGTGCCAGCGGCTTGGTCGGAGCGAACACTGAAGCTTTCTTT. Protein sequence: CASGLVGANTEAFF.